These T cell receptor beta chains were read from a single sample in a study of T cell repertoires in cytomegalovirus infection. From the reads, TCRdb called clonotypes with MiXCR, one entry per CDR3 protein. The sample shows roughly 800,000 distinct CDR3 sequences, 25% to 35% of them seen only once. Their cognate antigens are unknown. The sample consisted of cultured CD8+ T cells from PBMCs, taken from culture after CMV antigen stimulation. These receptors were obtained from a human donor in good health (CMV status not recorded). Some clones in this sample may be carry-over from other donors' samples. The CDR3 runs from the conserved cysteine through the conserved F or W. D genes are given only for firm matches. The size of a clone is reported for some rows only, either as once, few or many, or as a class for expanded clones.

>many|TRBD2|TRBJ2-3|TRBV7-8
CASTRTSGGTDTQYF
TGTGCCAGCACCCGGACTAGCGGGGGCACAGATACGCAGTATTTT
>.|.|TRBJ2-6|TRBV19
CASSILLTGSGANVLTF
TGTGCCAGTAGTATACTCCTTACAGGTTCTGGGGCCAACGTCCTGACTTTC
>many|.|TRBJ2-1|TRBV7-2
CASSSLGLANEQFF
TGTGCCAGCAGCTCGTTGGGACTGGCCAATGAGCAGTTCTTC
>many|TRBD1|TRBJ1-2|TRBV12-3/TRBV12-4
CASSRSSGTANYGYTF
TGTGCCAGCAGTCGAAGCTCCGGGACAGCCAACTATGGCTACACCTTC
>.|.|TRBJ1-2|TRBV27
CASSFGGAPNYGYTF
TGTGCCAGCAGTTTCGGGGGGGCGCCTAACTATGGCTACACCTTC
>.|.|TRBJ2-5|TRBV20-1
CSARGHLWYF
TGCAGTGCTCGTGGGCACCTATGGTACTTC
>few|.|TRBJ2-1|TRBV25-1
CASSGNRGTPNEQFF
TGTGCCAGCAGTGGGAATAGGGGGACCCCGAATGAGCAGTTCTTC
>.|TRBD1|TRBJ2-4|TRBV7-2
CASSLESGGGDIQYF
TGTGCCAGCAGCTTAGAGTCAGGGGGTGGTGACATTCAGTACTTC
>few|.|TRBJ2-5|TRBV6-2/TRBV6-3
CASSSSGQETQYF
TGTGCCAGCAGTTCCAGCGGGCAAGAGACCCAGTACTTC
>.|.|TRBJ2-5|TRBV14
CASSRRTLGETQYF
TGTGCCAGCAGCCGTAGGACGCTGGGAGAGACCCAGTACTTC
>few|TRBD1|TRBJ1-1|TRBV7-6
CANGQGGEAFF
TGTGCCAATGGACAGGGAGGTGAAGCTTTCTTT
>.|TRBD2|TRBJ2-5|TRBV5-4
CASRQRGQETQYF
TGTGCCAGCCGCCAGCGGGGGCAAGAGACCCAGTACTTC
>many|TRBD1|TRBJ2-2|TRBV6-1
CASSVRGQNTGELFF
TGTGCCAGCAGTGTCAGGGGGCAAAACACCGGGGAGCTGTTTTTT
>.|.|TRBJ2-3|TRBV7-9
CASSPGDPYTQYF
TGTGCCAGCAGCCCTGGCGACCCATATACGCAGTATTTT
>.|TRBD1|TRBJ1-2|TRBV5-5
CASSRDRGQGLGYTF
TGTGCCAGCAGTCGGGACAGGGGGCAAGGTCTTGGCTACACCTTC
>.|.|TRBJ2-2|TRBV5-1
CASSAGDTGELFF
TGCGCCAGCAGTGCAGGGGACACCGGGGAGCTGTTTTTT
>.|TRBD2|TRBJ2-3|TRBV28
CASSSVQGLAGATDTQYF
TGTGCCAGCAGTTCAGTCCAGGGACTAGCGGGGGCCACAGATACGCAGTATTTT
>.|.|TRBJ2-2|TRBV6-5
CASSGRLLNTGELFF
TGTGCCAGCAGTGGCCGACTCCTGAACACCGGGGAGCTGTTTTTT
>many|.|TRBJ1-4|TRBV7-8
CASRAGTATNEKLFF
TGTGCCAGCAGGGCCGGTACAGCAACTAATGAAAAACTGTTTTTT
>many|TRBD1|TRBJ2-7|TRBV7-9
CASSLGQRPYEQYF
TGTGCCAGCAGCTTGGGACAGCGTCCCTACGAGCAGTACTTC
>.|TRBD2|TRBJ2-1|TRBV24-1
CATSDRPQRLAVEDEQFF
TGTGCCACCAGTGATCGTCCCCAGCGACTAGCAGTGGAAGATGAGCAGTTCTTC
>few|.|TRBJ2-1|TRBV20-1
CSARYRNEQFF
TGCAGTGCTAGATACCGCAATGAGCAGTTCTTC
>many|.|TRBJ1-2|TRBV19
CASDRDRGYGYTF
TGTGCCAGTGACCGGGACCGGGGCTATGGCTACACCTTC
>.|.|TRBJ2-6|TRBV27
CASSSNYYNSGANVLTF
TGTGCCAGCAGTTCCAACTACTATAACTCTGGGGCCAACGTCCTGACTTTC
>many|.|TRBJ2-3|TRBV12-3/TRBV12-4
CASSTRTLSTDTQYF
TGTGCCAGCAGTACACGGACTCTAAGCACAGATACGCAGTATTTT
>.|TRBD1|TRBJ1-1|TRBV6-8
CASSTGQYMNTEAFF
TGTGCCAGCAGTACGGGACAGTACATGAACACTGAAGCTTTCTTT
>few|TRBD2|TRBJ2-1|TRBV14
CASSRAGGPYNEQFF
TGTGCCAGCAGCCGAGCGGGGGGCCCCTACAATGAGCAGTTCTTC
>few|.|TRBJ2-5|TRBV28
CASQREVETQYF
TGTGCCTCTCAACGGGAAGTGGAGACCCAGTACTTC
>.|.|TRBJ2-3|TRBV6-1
CASSTPSWGRRTDTQYF
TGTGCCAGCAGCACACCTTCGTGGGGGAGGCGCACAGATACGCAGTATTTT
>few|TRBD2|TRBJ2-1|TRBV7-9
CASSLPAGGFNEQFF
TGTGCCAGCAGCTTACCGGCGGGGGGCTTCAATGAGCAGTTCTTC
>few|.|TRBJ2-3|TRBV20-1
CSALTGFSADTQYF
TGCAGTGCTCTTACAGGGTTTAGCGCAGATACGCAGTATTTT
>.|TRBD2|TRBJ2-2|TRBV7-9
CAPVSGAIGELFF
TGTGCCCCCGTGAGCGGGGCGATCGGGGAGCTGTTTTTT
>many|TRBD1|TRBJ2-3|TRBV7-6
CASSDNELGDREGDTQYF
TGTGCCAGCAGCGATAACGAGTTGGGGGACAGGGAAGGAGATACGCAGTATTTT
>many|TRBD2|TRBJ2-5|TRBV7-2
CASSLASGEQETQYF
TGTGCCAGCAGCTTAGCTAGCGGGGAGCAAGAGACCCAGTACTTC
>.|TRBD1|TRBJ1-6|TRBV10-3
CAISESGQGNSPLHF
TGTGCCATCAGTGAGTCGGGACAGGGAAATTCACCCCTCCACTTT
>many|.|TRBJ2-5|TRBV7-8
CASSSRDRQETQYF
TGTGCCAGCAGCTCAAGAGACAGGCAAGAGACCCAGTACTTC
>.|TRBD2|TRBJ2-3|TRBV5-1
CASSRQRGPQTDTQYF
TGCGCCAGCAGCCGCCAGCGGGGGCCTCAAACAGATACGCAGTATTTT
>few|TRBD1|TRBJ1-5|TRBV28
CASSLPLRAGGNQPQHF
TGTGCCAGCAGTTTACCCCTCCGGGCAGGGGGGAATCAGCCCCAGCATTTT
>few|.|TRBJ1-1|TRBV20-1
CSARDSATANTEAFF
TGCAGTGCTAGAGATTCGGCGACAGCGAACACTGAAGCTTTCTTT
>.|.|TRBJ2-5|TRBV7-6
CASSLEGGGFGETQYF
TGTGCCAGCAGCTTAGAGGGAGGGGGGTTTGGCGAGACCCAGTACTTC
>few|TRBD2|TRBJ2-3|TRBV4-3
CASSQDPGGAADTQYF
TGCGCCAGCAGCCAAGATCCCGGGGGGGCCGCAGATACGCAGTATTTT
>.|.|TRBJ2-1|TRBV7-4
CASSFTGTVFYEQFF
TGTGCCAGCAGCTTTACCGGGACGGTTTTCTATGAGCAGTTCTTC
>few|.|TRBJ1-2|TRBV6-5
CASSRSGYGYTF
TGTGCCAGCAGCCGAAGCGGCTATGGCTACACCTTC
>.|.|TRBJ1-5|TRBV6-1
CASSPWAGEDQPQHF
TGTGCCAGCAGTCCTTGGGCAGGGGAGGATCAGCCCCAGCATTTT
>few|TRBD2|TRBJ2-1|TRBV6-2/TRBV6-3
CASSYSQAGTSYNEQFF
TGTGCCAGCAGTTACTCTCAAGCGGGGACTTCCTACAATGAGCAGTTCTTC
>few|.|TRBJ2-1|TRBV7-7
CASSPTTRNEQFF
TGTGCTAGCAGCCCCACTACTAGGAATGAGCAGTTCTTC
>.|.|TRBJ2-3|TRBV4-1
CASSQEEDQTGYPTDTQYF
TGCGCCAGCAGCCAAGAAGAGGACCAAACAGGATACCCCACAGATACGCAGTATTTT
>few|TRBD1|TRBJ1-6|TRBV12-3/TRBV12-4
CASSFLTDRVGSPLHF
TGTGCCAGCAGTTTTCTTACAGACAGGGTGGGTTCACCCCTCCACTTT
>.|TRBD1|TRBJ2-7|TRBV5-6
CASSFRDRVDEQYF
TGTGCCAGCAGCTTCCGGGACAGGGTTGACGAGCAGTACTTC
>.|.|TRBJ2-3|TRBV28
CASSSRVVGTDTQYF
TGTGCCAGCAGTTCCCGAGTGGTCGGCACAGATACGCAGTATTTT
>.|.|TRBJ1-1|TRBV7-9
CASSGSGPAAFF
TGTGCCAGCAGTGGCAGCGGGCCCGCGGCTTTCTTT
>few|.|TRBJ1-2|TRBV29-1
CSVEDRQGYTF
TGCAGCGTTGAAGATCGACAGGGCTACACCTTC
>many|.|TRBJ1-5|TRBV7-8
CASSLAENGYQPQHF
TGTGCCAGCAGCTTAGCGGAGAATGGTTATCAGCCCCAGCATTTT
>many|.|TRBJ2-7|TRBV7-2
CASSDPREQRSYEQYF
TGTGCCAGCAGCGACCCAAGGGAACAGCGATCTTACGAGCAGTACTTC
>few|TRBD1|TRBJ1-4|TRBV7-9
CASSLAGQYNEKLFF
TGTGCCAGCAGCTTGGCGGGACAGTACAATGAAAAACTGTTTTTT
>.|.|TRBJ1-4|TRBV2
CASWRERGEKLFF
TGTGCCAGCTGGCGTGAGAGGGGTGAAAAACTGTTTTTT
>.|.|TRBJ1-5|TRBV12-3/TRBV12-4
CASWGGNPSNQPQHF
TGTGCCAGCTGGGGGGGCAACCCTAGCAATCAGCCCCAGCATTTT